The next 12 T cell receptor beta chains were all read from a single sample in a study of post-analysis software for immune sequencing data. Points from the study as a whole: Patients had higher frequencies than controls of five TRBV segments, including TRBV5-6, TRBV5-1 and TRBV20-1.

Researchers reported that TCR beta cDNA libraries carried unique molecular identifiers. TCRdb itself ran the PCR reads through MiXCR, one entry per CDR3 protein. The sample includes about 540,000 distinct CDR3 sequences, around 34% of them seen just once. The antigens these receptors bind are not known. Sequencing used blood. These receptors came from a girl aged 2-17 years with multiple sclerosis.

This clonotype was seen many times. J is TRBJ2-7 and V is TRBV20-1, with TRBD1 matching over 9 bases. V was pared by 5 bases and J by 3 bases, with 5 bases of the junction left unmatched. The CDR3 totals 13 residues. Germline V gives CDR1 DFQATT, CDR2 SNEGSKA (reference sequence). The CDR3 nucleotides are TGCAGTGCTCCTGGACAGGGGAACTACGAGCAGTACTTC. As protein: CSAPGQGNYEQYF.

This clonotype occurred a few times. The rearrangement joins TRBV7-9 to TRBJ2-7; 11 nucleotides align to TRBD1. Per the germline V gene, CDR1 is SEHNR and CDR2 is FQNEAQ (reference sequence). V shed 7 bases and J 2 bases; nucleotides not matched to a gene: 4. There are 14 residues in the CDR3. CDR3 DNA: TGTGCCAGCACCAGGACAGGGGGCGCCTACGAGCAGTACTTC. The encoded protein is CASTRTGGAYEQYF.

The chain combines TRBV20-1 with TRBJ2-5, with TRBD1 matching 11 bases. The CDR3 loop spans 15 amino acids. Germline V lookup: CDR1 DFQATT, CDR2 SNEGSKA (reference sequence). The V and J ends lost 3 bases and 5 bases, in that order; junction bases with no gene match: 8. The CDR3 bases are TGCAGTGCTAGTATCCCGGGACAGGGGGTGGAGACCCAGTACTTC. Translating it yields CSASIPGQGVETQYF.

This clonotype turned up a few times. The chain is built from TRBV4-1 and TRBJ2-7, with a tentative D call TRBD1 (5 bases). From germline, CDR1 is MGHRA and CDR2 YSYEKL. The CDR3 has 15 residues. The germline V and J ends were trimmed by 1 base and 3 bases, with 13 bases remaining between them. The CDR3 bases are TGCGCCAGCAGCCAAGCAGGGATAAGGGTCTACGAGCAGTACTTC. Amino acids: CASSQAGIRVYEQYF.

The J gene is TRBJ1-3, the V gene TRBV20-1, with D tentatively TRBD1 (5 bases). The CDR3 totals 15 residues. Germline loops: CDR1 DFQATT, CDR2 SNEGSKA (reference sequence). Trimming cost V 5 bases and J 4 bases, with 18 bases left between them. CDR3 loop: CSAPLTGAAGNTIYF. The CDR3 bases are TGCAGTGCTCCGTTAACCGGGGCAGCGGGAAACACCATATATTTT.

This clonotype was seen only a few times. This rearrangement joins TRBV27 to TRBJ1-1; D is ambiguous. Between the trimmed V and J ends, which lost 7 bases and 1 base, there was a span of 13 bases. Germline loops: CDR1 MNHEY, CDR2 SMNVEV (reference sequence). The CDR3 spans 14 residues. CDR3: CASIPAGWNTEAFF. CDR3 coding DNA: TGTGCCAGCATACCGGCGGGGTGGAACACTGAAGCTTTCTTT.

There are a few counts of this clonotype. V gene TRBV7-2 combines with J gene TRBJ2-5, with 7 bases identical to TRBD1. CDR3 length: 18 residues. Germline V gene data show CDR1 as SGHTA and CDR2 as FQGNSA. V gave up 4 bases and J gave up 4 bases; unmatched junction bases: 18. The CDR3 DNA reads as TGTGCCAGCAGCTCGACTGTACAGGGGATTCGTTCGGGAGAGACCCAGTACTTC. Residues: CASSSTVQGIRSGETQYF.

This clonotype showed up just a few times. The chain is built from TRBV11-2 and TRBJ2-7, with 8 bases that match TRBD2. The V gene end was trimmed by 1 base and the J gene end by 3 bases; junction bases not matched to a gene: 2. This CDR3 comprises 14 residues. Germline assignment: CDR1 SGHAT and CDR2 FQNNGV. CDR3 region: CASSLAGGYYEQYF. The CDR3 bases are TGTGCCAGCAGCTTAGCGGGGGGGTACTACGAGCAGTACTTC.

This clonotype has just a few counts. The chain employs TRBV5-1 and TRBJ2-7; 7 nucleotides align to TRBD1. V dropped 6 bases and J dropped 2; count of bases not matched to a gene: 11. Germline V gives CDR1 SGHRS, CDR2 YFSETQ. This CDR3 spans 15 amino acids. In DNA form, the CDR3 reads TGCGCCAGCAACTCCGGTTCGGGACAGCCCTACGAGCAGTACTTC. This codes for CASNSGSGQPYEQYF.

In the case of this clonotype: A read error may produce the germline difference seen at one junction end. The CDR3 nucleotides are TGTGCCGGCAGTTTGACTAGATCCGGGGAGCTGTTTTTT. It yields the protein CAGSLTRSGELFF. The genes are TRBV12-3 or TRBV12-4 and TRBJ2-2, with a tentative D call TRBD2 (6 bases). The CDR3 totals 13 residues.

This clonotype was counted between two and nine times. The chain carries TRBV28 and TRBJ2-1; 9 positions match TRBD2. The germline gives CDR1 MDHEN, CDR2 SYDVKM. The V gene end was trimmed by 3 bases and the J gene end by 5 bases; junction bases not matched to a gene: 5. This CDR3 has 15 residues. The CDR3 nucleotides read TGTGCCAGCAGTTTCGAAGCGGGGGGCAACAATGAGCAGTTCTTC. Translating it yields CASSFEAGGNNEQFF.

The rearrangement links TRBV10-1 to TRBJ2-4; D is tentatively TRBD1 or TRBD2 (5 bases each). The CDR3 loop spans 14 amino acids. In germline, CDR1 is WNHNN, CDR2 SYGVQD (reference sequence). The germline V and J ends were trimmed by 4 bases and 0 bases, with 7 bases remaining between them. The CDR3 sequence is CASSAGTAKNIQYF. The CDR3 nucleotides read TGCGCCAGCAGTGCCGGGACAGCCAAAAACATTCAGTACTTC.